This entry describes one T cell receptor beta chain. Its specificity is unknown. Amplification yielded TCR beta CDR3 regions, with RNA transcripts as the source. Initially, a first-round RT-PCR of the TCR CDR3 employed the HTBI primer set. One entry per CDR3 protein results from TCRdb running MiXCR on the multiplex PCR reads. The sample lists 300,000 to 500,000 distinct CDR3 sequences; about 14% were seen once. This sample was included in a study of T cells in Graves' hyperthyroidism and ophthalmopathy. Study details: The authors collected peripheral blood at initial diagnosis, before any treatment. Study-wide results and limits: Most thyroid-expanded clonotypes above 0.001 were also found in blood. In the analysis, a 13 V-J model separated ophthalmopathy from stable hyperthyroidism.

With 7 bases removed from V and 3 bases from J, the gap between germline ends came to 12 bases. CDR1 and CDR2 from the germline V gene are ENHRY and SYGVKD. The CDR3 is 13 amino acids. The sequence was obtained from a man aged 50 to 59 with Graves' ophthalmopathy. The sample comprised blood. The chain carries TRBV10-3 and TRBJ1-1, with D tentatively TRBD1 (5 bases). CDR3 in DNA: TGTGCCATCACCCCGGGGACCTACACTGAAGCTTTCTTT. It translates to CAITPGTYTEAFF.